One sample yielded the 13 T cell receptor beta chains listed below, sequenced in a study of monozygotic twins with inflammatory bowel disease. One entry per CDR3 protein, without DNA, is what TCRdb gives after re-calling the 5' RACE reads. This listing includes over 130,000 distinct CDR3 sequences. Material for sequencing was blood. Every receptor here comes from a human donor with ulcerative colitis or Crohn's disease, or a healthy co-twin of an affected twin (not recorded which).

The V gene is TRBV9, the J gene TRBJ2-2; TCRdb's D call, TRBD1, is unchecked because there is no DNA. CDR1 SGDLS and CDR2 YYNGEE come from the germline V gene. The length of the CDR3 is 14 residues. The CDR3 loop reads CASSGAGEAGELFF.

This sequence joins TRBV10-3 and TRBJ2-7; checking the TCRdb D call of TRBD2 is not possible without DNA. CDR3 size: 15 residues. The V gene's germline CDR1 is ENHRY and CDR2 SYGVKD. CDR3 sequence reads: CAISEKGEGPYEQYF.

The chain carries TRBV7-2 and TRBJ2-2; TCRdb selects TRBD2, and the lack of DNA leaves this call unchecked. The CDR3 loop spans 15 amino acids. Germline CDR1 reads SGHTA; CDR2 reads FQGNSA. The CDR3 sequence is CASSRTAGGTGELFF.

The CDR3 region is CASSLWTSGGSKNIQYF. This chain links TRBV5-1 with TRBJ2-4; TCRdb calls TRBD2, which cannot be checked without DNA. There are 17 residues in the CDR3. Germline V gene sequence: CDR1 SGHRS, CDR2 YFSETQ.

The chain combines TRBV7-8 with TRBJ1-1. Germline CDR1 reads SGHVS; CDR2 reads FQNEAQ. The CDR3 totals 18 residues. CDR3 sequence reads: CASSLVGGSTVRSTEAFF.

V is TRBV24-1 and J is TRBJ2-1; the D gene TCRdb calls, TRBD2, cannot be checked with no DNA. The CDR3 length is 16 residues. Germline-derived CDR1 and CDR2 are KGHDR and SFDVKD. CDR3 sequence reads: CATSDASGGAHNEQFF.

This rearrangement joins TRBV4-3 to TRBJ1-6; TCRdb returns TRBD1, unconfirmable since there is no DNA. This CDR3 spans 16 amino acids. Germline loops: CDR1 LGHNA, CDR2 YSLEER. CDR3 sequence: CASSPHGQATNSPLHF.

The chain employs TRBV12-3 or TRBV12-4 and TRBJ1-3; lacking DNA, the TRBD1 call made by TCRdb goes unchecked. CDR3 length equals 15 residues. This CDR3 reads CASSLDRVGRNTIYF.

The chain recombines TRBV28 with TRBJ2-7; TCRdb reports TRBD1, a call that lacks DNA to check it against. From germline, CDR1 is MDHEN and CDR2 SYDVKM. The CDR3 contains 14 residues. The CDR3 is CASSLTQGFNEQYF.

V and J are TRBV30 and TRBJ1-2. Germline loops: CDR1 GTSNPN, CDR2 SVGIG (reference sequence). CDR3 size: 19 residues. Here the CDR3 reads CAWSVRRRTNIRANYGYTF.

The chain recombines TRBV7-9 with TRBJ2-7; TCRdb designates TRBD1, a call that cannot be tested without DNA. There are 14 residues in the CDR3. Germline values: CDR1 SEHNR, CDR2 FQNEAQ (reference sequence). The CDR3 region is CASSLDRGTYEQYF.

V is TRBV4-1 and J is TRBJ1-1; TCRdb designates TRBD1, a call that cannot be tested without DNA. This CDR3 region has 13 residues. Germline V gene data show CDR1 as MGHRA and CDR2 as YSYEKL. The CDR3 sequence is CASSQADDRRAFF.

The V gene is TRBV6-2 or TRBV6-3, the J gene TRBJ1-1; no DNA is available, so the TRBD1 call from TCRdb remains unchecked. CDR3 size: 14 residues. Per germline, CDR1 MNHEY and CDR2 SVGEGT. The CDR3 sequence is CASSYLGQGTEAFF.